This T cell receptor beta chain was captured by sequencing in a study of T cell responses to AZD1222 COVID-19 vaccine. Germline CDR1 and CDR2: SQVTM and ANQGSEA. The CDR3 sequence is 15 residues long. V was clipped by 1 base and J by 1 base; unmatched bases: 4. Findings and caveats of the study: Most donors were white British, females outnumbered males, and clonal diversity was possibly underestimated.

As to this clone: Its antigen remains unidentified.

The assay was immunoSEQ multiplex PCR, and TCRdb's table has in-frame clones only and misses some. The sample contains more than 95,000 clones, 90% of which appear only once. This sample comprised peripheral blood, obtained on day 0 of AZD1222 vaccination. This clonotype originated in an adult in good health. The chain is built from TRBV29-1 and TRBJ2-1; 7 bases line up with TRBD1. CDR3 sequence reads: CSVEGTGRSYNEQFF. The CDR3 DNA sequence: TGCAGCGTTGAAGGGACAGGTCGATCCTACAATGAGCAGTTCTTC.